Below are 32 T cell receptor beta chains sequenced from a single sample in a study of control samples from healthy donors and cancer patients. Clones were sequenced by immunoSEQ multiplex PCR, and TCRdb holds only the in-frame ones, with some missing. The sample carries roughly 80,000 clones, about 88% recorded once. The sequencing sample was made of blood. Receptors were obtained from a woman aged 45-65 years in good health.

This rearrangement joins TRBV24-1 to TRBJ1-5, with a weak D call TRBD1 (5 bases). V dropped 10 bases and J dropped 5 bases, with 17 bases sitting between them. The CDR3 sequence is 14 residues long. Germline values: CDR1 KGHDR, CDR2 SFDVKD. The CDR3 is CATGEGRGYQPQHF. The CDR3 DNA is TGTGCCACAGGGGAGGGCCGGGGGTATCAGCCCCAGCATTTT.

The CDR3 loop is CASRESAETQYF. The CDR3 nucleotides read TGTGCCAGCAGGGAGAGCGCGGAGACCCAGTACTTC. The rearrangement joins TRBV6-6 to TRBJ2-5; no reliable D call. CDR1 is MNHNY and CDR2 is SVGAGI in the germline V gene (reference sequence). V dropped 6 bases and J dropped 5 bases, with 10 bases sitting between them. The CDR3 consists of 12 residues.

The V and J genes are TRBV6-5 and TRBJ2-1; 8 positions agree with TRBD2. The CDR3 totals 15 residues. After removal of 5 bases from V and 5 bases from J, the junction contained 8 bases not matched to a gene. The V gene's germline CDR1 is MNHEY and CDR2 SVGAGI. The CDR3 nucleotides are TGTGCCAGCAGTCTAACTAGCGGCGGGAACAATGAGCAGTTCTTC. Its translation: CASSLTSGGNNEQFF.

The V call is TRBV5-1, the J call TRBJ2-7, with D possibly TRBD2 on 7 matching bases. The CDR3 consists of 16 residues. Germline V lookup: CDR1 SGHRS, CDR2 YFSETQ. Trimming pared 3 bases from V and 0 bases from J, leaving 16 bases between. The CDR3: CASSSPGGASSYEQYF. The CDR3, as DNA: TGCGCCAGCAGCTCTCCTGGGGGGGCTAGCTCCTACGAGCAGTACTTC.

The chain is built from TRBV10-3 and TRBJ2-4; perhaps TRBD2 as D (5 bases). V was cut by 2 bases and J by 8 bases, with 16 bases left in between. Germline CDR1 is ENHRY and CDR2 is SYGVKD. This CDR3 is 15 amino acids long. CDR3 coding DNA: TGTGCCATCAGTGAGAGTGGAGGAAGGCTCGACATTCAGTACTTC. This translates into CAISESGGRLDIQYF.

V is TRBV2 and J is TRBJ2-3, with TRBD2 matching 9 bases. The CDR3 loop spans 14 amino acids. V was clipped by 3 bases and J by 7 bases; unmatched bases: 5. The germline CDR1 and CDR2 sequences are SNHLY and FYNNEI. CDR3 coding DNA: TGTGCCAGCAGTGAGTTAGCGGGGGTACATACGCAGTATTTT. As protein: CASSELAGVHTQYF.

J is TRBJ2-3 and V is TRBV5-4, with D uncertain. The CDR3 spans 15 residues. V dropped 2 bases and J dropped 0 bases, with 10 bases sitting between them. The V gene's germline CDR1 is SGHNT and CDR2 YYREEE (reference sequence). CDR3 sequence reads: CASSLNLLSTDTQYF. In nucleotides, the CDR3 is TGTGCCAGCAGCTTAAACCTACTAAGCACAGATACGCAGTATTTT.

V gene TRBV6-5 combines with J gene TRBJ1-2; 7 bases match TRBD1. The CDR3 covers 14 residues. Germline trimming cut 6 bases from V and 3 bases from J; bases unmatched to any gene: 7. Germline V lookup: CDR1 MNHEY, CDR2 SVGAGI. The CDR3 nucleotides are TGTGCCAGCAGGCACAGGGGAGGGGACTATGGCTACACCTTC. Protein: CASRHRGGDYGYTF.

The genes are TRBV5-1 and TRBJ1-1; D is ambiguous. The CDR3 sequence is 13 residues long. The V gene's germline CDR1 is SGHRS and CDR2 YFSETQ. V lost 0 bases and J lost 7, with 10 bases in between. The CDR3 coding sequence is TGCGCCAGCAGCTTGGCTTCGGCCAATGAAGCTTTCTTT. Its translation: CASSLASANEAFF.

V and J are TRBV23-1 and TRBJ2-1, with D perhaps being TRBD1 or TRBD2 (6 bases each). TRBV23-1 is given ORF status, its function remaining uncertain. CDR3 size: 17 residues. Between the trimmed V and J ends, which lost 6 bases and 7 bases, there was a span of 25 bases. The CDR3 nucleotides read TGCGCCAGCAGCACGAATTTTAGGGGGGCACCCCGGAATGAGCAGTTCTTC. This codes for CASSTNFRGAPRNEQFF.

The chain joins TRBV5-1 to TRBJ2-7, with 16 bases lining up with TRBD2. Germline CDR1 and CDR2: SGHRS and YFSETQ. Trimming cost V 7 bases and J 4 bases; bases outside gene matches: 11. This CDR3 contains 17 residues. CDR3 amino acids: CASGSPGLAGGPYEQYF. The CDR3 coding sequence is TGCGCCAGCGGTTCCCCGGGACTAGCGGGGGGGCCGTACGAGCAGTACTTC. Drawing the rest from reference TRBV5-1 and TRBJ2-7, the complete variable domain is KAGVTQTPRYLIKTRGQQVTLSCSPISGHRSVSWYQQTPGQGLQFLFEYFSETQRNKGNFPGRFSGRQFSNSRSEMNVSTLELGDSALYLCASGSPGLAGGPYEQYFGPGTRLTVT.

This clone was recorded only once. The chain is built from TRBV5-4 and TRBJ1-1; TRBD1 is a possible D gene (5 bases). The CDR3 contains 16 residues. V gave up 0 bases and J gave up 1 base, with 13 bases separating them. The germline gives CDR1 SGHNT, CDR2 YYREEE (reference sequence). The CDR3 DNA sequence: TGTGCCAGCAGCTTGGAAGGGGCGAGACGGAACACTGAAGCTTTCTTT. It specifies CASSLEGARRNTEAFF.

This chain links TRBV3-1 (or the pseudogene TRBV3-2) with TRBJ2-3; 9 nucleotides align to TRBD2. CDR1 is LGHDT, CDR2 YNNKEL, per germline (reference sequence). The J segment lost 15 bases and the V segment lost 4 bases, leaving 11 bases of the junction unmatched. The CDR3 covers 13 residues. Here the CDR3 reads CASSPLLAGRSYF. The DNA for the CDR3 is TGTGCCAGCAGCCCTCTTCTAGCGGGGAGGTCATATTTT.

CDR3 loop: CASSLVPGNTIYF. The DNA of the CDR3 is TGTGCCAGCAGTTTAGTGCCTGGAAACACCATATATTTT. The chain joins TRBV12-3 or TRBV12-4 to TRBJ1-3; D gene uncertain. Trimming removed 1 base at V and 2 bases at J, with 3 bases between. The CDR3 is made up of 13 amino acids.

V usage is TRBV9 and J usage is TRBJ2-1; TRBD1 is a possible D gene (6 bases). The V and J ends lost 3 bases and 4 bases respectively, with 8 bases between them. The CDR3 sequence is 13 residues long. The germline CDR1 and CDR2 sequences are SGDLS and YYNGEE. Here the CDR3 DNA reads TGTGCCAGCAGCGGGGGGCTTTACAATGAGCAGTTCTTC. Translation: CASSGGLYNEQFF.

The V gene is TRBV4-1, the J gene TRBJ2-5, with D hard to call. V lost 0 bases to trimming and J lost 4 bases, with 15 bases between them. Looked up from germline, CDR1 is MGHRA and CDR2 is YSYEKL. The CDR3 loop spans 16 amino acids. CDR3 sequence (DNA): TGCGCCAGCAGCCAAGACCTTCAGGCGAACGGAGAGACCCAGTACTTC. This translates into CASSQDLQANGETQYF.

This rearrangement joins TRBV4-1 to TRBJ1-6, with a possible D match to TRBD1 (5 bases). Trimming removed 5 bases from V and 7 bases from J, with 12 bases in between. This CDR3 is built from 14 residues. The germline CDR1 and CDR2 sequences are MGHRA and YSYEKL. The CDR3 sequence is CASSIQENNSPLHF. Here the CDR3 DNA reads TGCGCCAGCAGCATACAGGAGAACAATTCACCCCTCCACTTT.

The V and J genes are TRBV2 and TRBJ2-2; 9 bases map to TRBD1. This CDR3 region has 15 residues. J was trimmed by 7 bases and V by 5 bases; bases with no gene match: 8. Germline assignment: CDR1 SNHLY and CDR2 FYNNEI. The DNA for the CDR3 is TGTGCCAGCAGTTTACAGGGGGCGTATATCGGGGAGCTGTTTTTT. Translation: CASSLQGAYIGELFF.

The genes are TRBV19 and TRBJ1-6, with D tentatively TRBD1 (5 bases). The CDR3 totals 16 residues. Trimming took 6 bases from V and 3 from J, leaving 15 bases between them. Germline CDR1 LNHDA, CDR2 SQIVND (reference sequence). The CDR3 DNA sequence: TGTGCCAGTAGAGAAAGGGGTTCCCTCTATAATTCACCCCTCCACTTT. This encodes CASRERGSLYNSPLHF.

The chain combines TRBV15 with TRBJ1-5; no clear D gene. Trimming pared 8 bases from V and 4 bases from J, leaving 9 bases between. Germline-derived CDR1 and CDR2 are LNHNV and YYDKDF (reference sequence). The CDR3 is 12 residues long. This CDR3 reads CATARGNQPQHF. The DNA for the CDR3 is TGTGCCACCGCTAGAGGAAATCAGCCCCAGCATTTT.

This clone was detected a few times. The chain has TRBV7-2 and TRBJ1-3; D gene ambiguous. V was pared by 2 bases and J by 1 base, with 9 bases between. The CDR3 sequence is 15 residues long. Per germline, CDR1 SGHTA and CDR2 FQGNSA. The chain's CDR3 is CASSLSGQSGNTIYF. The CDR3 bases are TGTGCCAGCAGCTTATCGGGTCAGTCTGGAAACACCATATATTTT.

The chain has TRBV2 and TRBJ1-6; TRBD1 matches at 7 bases. The CDR3 totals 16 residues. Looked up from germline, CDR1 is SNHLY and CDR2 is FYNNEI. Trimming took 6 bases from V and 8 from J; bases not matched to a gene: 13. This chain's CDR3 is CASREWDSSSYSPLHF. CDR3 sequence (DNA): TGTGCCAGCAGGGAATGGGACAGCTCCTCCTATTCACCCCTCCACTTT. Using reference TRBV2 and TRBJ1-6 for the parts outside the CDR3, the full variable domain is EPEVTQTPSHQVTQMGQEVILRCVPISNHLYFYWYRQILGQKVEFLVSFYNNEISEKSEIFDDQFSVERPDGSNFTLKIRSTKLEDSAMYFCASREWDSSSYSPLHFGNGTRLTVT.

This clone was detected many times. V gene TRBV3-1 (or the pseudogene TRBV3-2) combines with J gene TRBJ1-4, with 8 bases fitting TRBD1. Germline values: CDR1 LGHDT, CDR2 YNNKEL (reference sequence). V was pared by 5 bases and J by 8 bases, with 10 bases of the junction left unmatched. The CDR3 is 15 amino acids. CDR3 DNA sequence: TGTGCCAGCAGCTACTCAACGACAGGGGACGAAAAACTGTTTTTT. It translates to CASSYSTTGDEKLFF.

This clone was found a few times. This chain joins TRBV5-8 and TRBJ1-5; D call uncertain. Trimming removed 2 bases from V and 5 bases from J, with 11 bases in between. From germline, CDR1 is SGHTS and CDR2 YDEGEE. CDR3 length equals 14 residues. Here the CDR3 reads CASSLRQVHQPQHF. As DNA, the CDR3 is TGTGCCAGCAGCTTAAGGCAGGTGCATCAGCCCCAGCATTTT. Full variable domain (remainder filled in from reference TRBV5-8 and TRBJ1-5): EAGVTQSPTHLIKTRGQQATLRCSPISGHTSVYWYQQALGLGLQFLLWYDEGEERNRGNFPPRFSGRQFPNYSSELNVNALELEDSALYLCASSLRQVHQPQHFGDGTRLSIL.

The V and J genes are TRBV19 and TRBJ2-7; TRBD1 matches at 10 bases. CDR1 and CDR2 (germline): LNHDA, SQIVND (reference sequence). The length of the CDR3 is 18 residues. Trimming removed 11 bases from V and 3 bases from J; junction bases left unmatched: 22. The CDR3: CASPGPGQGIIPFYEQYF. CDR3 DNA sequence: TGTGCCTCCCCTGGGCCGGGACAGGGGATTATCCCCTTCTACGAGCAGTACTTC.

The CDR3 nucleotides are TGTGCCAGTAGTATAGGGCAGGGGGCGTTGACCGGGGAGCTGTTTTTT. This codes for CASSIGQGALTGELFF. The chain has TRBV19 and TRBJ2-2; 8 bases align to TRBD1. Germline CDR1 and CDR2: LNHDA and SQIVND (reference sequence). J was trimmed by 5 bases and V by 1 base; bases with no gene match: 6. This CDR3 has 16 residues.

The rearrangement links TRBV6-5 to TRBJ1-1, with unresolved D. The CDR3 runs to 12 residues. V was pared by 6 bases and J by 8 bases, with 13 bases between. Germline V gene data show CDR1 as MNHEY and CDR2 as SVGAGI. The DNA for the CDR3 is TGTGCCAGCAGCTCAGAATATGACGAAGCTTTCTTT. Protein: CASSSEYDEAFF.

The chain joins TRBV3-1 (or the pseudogene TRBV3-2) to TRBJ1-1, with 7 bases identical to TRBD1. V shed 7 bases, J shed 5 bases, and the junction held 7 bases outside the gene matches. Germline V gene data show CDR1 as LGHDT and CDR2 as YNNKEL (reference sequence). The CDR3 length is 13 residues. The CDR3 coding sequence is TGTGCCAGCACACGACAGGGTGAGACTGAAGCTTTCTTT. It yields the protein CASTRQGETEAFF.

The J gene is TRBJ1-1, the V gene TRBV5-1; D is unresolved. With 4 bases removed from V and 3 bases from J, the gap between germline ends came to 16 bases. The germline gives CDR1 SGHRS, CDR2 YFSETQ. The CDR3 loop spans 15 amino acids. The CDR3 bases are TGCGCCAGCAGCAGGCTTCGGAACAGAGACACTGAAGCTTTCTTT. This codes for CASSRLRNRDTEAFF.

The chain combines TRBV5-1 with TRBJ1-1; a possible D gene is TRBD1 (5 bases). The germline CDR1 and CDR2 sequences are SGHRS and YFSETQ. The CDR3 has 15 amino acids. Trimming removed 2 bases at V and 2 bases at J, with 13 bases between. The CDR3 coding sequence is TGCGCCAGCAGCTTCTCGGGGCTATCTAACACTGAAGCTTTCTTT. Protein sequence: CASSFSGLSNTEAFF.

This sequence joins TRBV27 and TRBJ2-7; TRBD1 matches 11 bases. In germline, CDR1 is MNHEY, CDR2 SMNVEV (reference sequence). The V segment lost 8 bases and the J segment 7 bases; nucleotides outside the gene matches: 10. This CDR3 comprises 14 residues. DNA of the CDR3: TGTGCCAGCTTACCGGGACAGGGGGGATTGGAGCAGTACTTC. It encodes CASLPGQGGLEQYF.

This chain links TRBV29-1 with TRBJ2-7, with D tentatively TRBD1 (5 bases). Between the trimmed V and J ends, which lost 4 bases and 2 bases, there was a span of 9 bases. Per germline, CDR1 SQVTM and CDR2 ANQGSEA. CDR3 length: 12 residues. CDR3 bases: TGCAGCGTTGGCGACAGTACCTACGAGCAGTACTTC. It codes for CSVGDSTYEQYF.